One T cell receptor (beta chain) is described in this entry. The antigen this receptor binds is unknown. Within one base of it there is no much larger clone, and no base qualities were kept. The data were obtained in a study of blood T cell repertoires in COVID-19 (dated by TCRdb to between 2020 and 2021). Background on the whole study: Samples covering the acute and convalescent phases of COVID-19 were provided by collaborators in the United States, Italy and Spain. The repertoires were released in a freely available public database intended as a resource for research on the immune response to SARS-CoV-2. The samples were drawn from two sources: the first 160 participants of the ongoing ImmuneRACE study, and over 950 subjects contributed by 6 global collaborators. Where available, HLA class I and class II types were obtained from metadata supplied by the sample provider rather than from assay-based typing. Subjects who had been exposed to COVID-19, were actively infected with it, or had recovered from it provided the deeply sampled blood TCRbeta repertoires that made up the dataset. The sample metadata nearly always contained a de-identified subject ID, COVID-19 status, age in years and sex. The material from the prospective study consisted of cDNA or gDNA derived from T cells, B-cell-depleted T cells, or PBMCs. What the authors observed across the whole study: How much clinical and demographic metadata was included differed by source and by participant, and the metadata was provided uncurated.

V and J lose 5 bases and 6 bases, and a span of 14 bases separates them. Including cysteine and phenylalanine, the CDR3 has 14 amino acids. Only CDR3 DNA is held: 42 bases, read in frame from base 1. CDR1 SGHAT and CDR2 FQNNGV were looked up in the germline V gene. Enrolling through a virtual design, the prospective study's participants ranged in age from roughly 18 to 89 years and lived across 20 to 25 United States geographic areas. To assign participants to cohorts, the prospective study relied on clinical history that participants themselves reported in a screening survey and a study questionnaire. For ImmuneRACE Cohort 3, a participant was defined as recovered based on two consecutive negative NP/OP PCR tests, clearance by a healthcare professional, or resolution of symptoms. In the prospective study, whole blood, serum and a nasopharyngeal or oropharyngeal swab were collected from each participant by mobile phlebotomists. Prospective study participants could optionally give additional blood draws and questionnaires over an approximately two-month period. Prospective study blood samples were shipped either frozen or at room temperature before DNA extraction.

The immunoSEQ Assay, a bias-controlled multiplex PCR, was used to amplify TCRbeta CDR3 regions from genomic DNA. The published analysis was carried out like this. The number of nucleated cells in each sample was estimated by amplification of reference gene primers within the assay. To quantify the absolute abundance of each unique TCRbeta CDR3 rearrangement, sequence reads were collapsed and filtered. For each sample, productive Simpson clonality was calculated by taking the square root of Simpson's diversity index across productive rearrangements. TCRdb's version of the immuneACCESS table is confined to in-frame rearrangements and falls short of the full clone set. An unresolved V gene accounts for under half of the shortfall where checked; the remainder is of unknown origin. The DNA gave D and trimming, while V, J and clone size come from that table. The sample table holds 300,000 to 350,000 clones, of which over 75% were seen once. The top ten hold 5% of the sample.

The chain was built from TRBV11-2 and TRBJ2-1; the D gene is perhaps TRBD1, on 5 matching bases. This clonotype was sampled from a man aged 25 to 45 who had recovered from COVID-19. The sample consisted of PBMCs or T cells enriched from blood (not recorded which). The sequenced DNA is TGTGCCAGCAGCCCTAGGGGCTCCAGCAATGAGCAGTTCTTC. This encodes CASSPRGSSNEQFF.